Included here is one T cell receptor beta chain sequence, with context. Vbeta (60) and Jbeta (13) primers were used in the PCR. Produced via immunoSEQ multiplex PCR; TCRdb's table is partial and in-frame only. This table holds 100,000 or so clones, 65% to 90% found once. These data belong to a study of cytomegalovirus exposure and HLA in healthy donors. Study-level information: In an early release, HLA-typed donors contributed tens of millions of unique TCR sequences.

The CDR3 runs to 15 residues. Trimming took 1 base from V and 2 from J, leaving 11 bases between them. The germline gives CDR1 SGHTA, CDR2 FQGTGA. Sequencing used PBMCs. The chain carries TRBV7-3 and TRBJ2-5; weak D call: TRBD2 (5 bases). The clonotype originates from a woman between 18 and 29 years old in good health and CMV-seronegative. DNA for the CDR3: TGTGCCAGCAGCTTAAGGTTGACGGGACAAGAGACCCAGTACTTC. Protein product: CASSLRLTGQETQYF.